This T cell receptor beta chain was recorded in a study of cytomegalovirus exposure and HLA in healthy donors. Study-level results: Associated with cytomegalovirus, according to the listing, were fewer than 200 TCR beta chains.

This clone was recorded a few times. Its antigen remains unknown. PCR employed 60 Vbeta and 13 Jbeta primers. The method was immunoSEQ multiplex PCR; TCRdb's version includes in-frame clones alone and lacks a portion of them. This table has under 200,000 clones, under 70% appearing once. Trimming at V came to 6 bases and at J to 6 bases, leaving 17 bases not matched to a gene. Germline CDR1 is LGHNT and CDR2 is FRNRAP. This CDR3 has 17 amino acids. This TCR was recovered from a woman aged 40 to 50 in good health and CMV-seropositive. The sequencing input was PBMCs. This rearrangement joins TRBV12-5 to TRBJ2-1; TRBD2 agrees at 7 bases. The CDR3 loop is CASGPGPGTGGGNEQFF. The CDR3 DNA follows: TGTGCTAGTGGGCCCGGTCCGGGGACCGGCGGGGGCAATGAGCAGTTCTTC.